The T cell receptor beta chain under discussion was sequenced for a study of shared clonotypes between healthy human individuals (TCRdb year 2020). With regard to the full study: The cohort included a few men and a couple of women between 18 and 49 years of age. For each donor, three plates each were used for CD4 naive and CD4 memory, two plates were used for CD8 naive, and one plate was used for CD8 memory. To estimate repertoire size and how much clonotypes are shared between individuals, the study performed deep sequencing of blood TCR repertoires from roughly five healthy adults. To increase sequencing depth and limit assay-specific biases, TCR repertoire library preparation and sequencing were carried out by different laboratories using diverse techniques. Between about 0.85 and 9.5 billion PBMCs per donor were obtained by leukapheresis. The full study reports these points: Estimated clonotype richness was generally larger for naive than for memory subsets. Compared with non-shared clonotypes, clonotypes shared by all four sorted-subset donors had higher generation probabilities. Sampling was limited to blood, and TCR repertoires in tissue likely differ from TCR repertoires in blood. When a handful of donors were compared, the shared fraction of clonotypes was about 5% for naive CD4, around 3.6% for naive CD8, roughly 2.3% for memory CD4, and 0.35% to 0.5% for memory CD8. Pairwise subsampling indicated that sequencing depth was expected to affect the degree of clonotype sharing among donors. The genetic and exposure-history diversity represented was limited by the small number of donors. Even with the large sequencing depth, rarefaction of the sorted-subset datasets indicated that sequencing was incomplete.

Inclusive of the bounding cysteine and phenylalanine, the CDR3 is 13 residues long. Of the read, only the CDR3 DNA is kept; its 39 bases are in frame from base 1. Reading the germline V gene (reference sequence) gives CDR1 SEHNR and CDR2 FQNEAQ. V lost 7 bases and J lost 5 bases; the stretch between them is 12 bases long. Using the deep immunoSEQ assay, multiplex PCR amplified TCR CDR3 regions from genomic DNA. Extracted genomic DNA from each cell subset was distributed evenly across all wells of several immunoSEQ 96-well plates, and each plate was treated as a replicate. For sorted subsets, roughly 0.2 ug genomic DNA, equal to tens of thousands of T cell genomes, was loaded into each replicate PCR. Purified libraries were quantified with a Qubit 3.0 fluorometer, sized on a Bioanalyzer 2100, and re-quantified with the KAPA Library Quantification kit. A separate single-read 150-cycle Illumina NextSeq 550 flow cell was used to sequence each immunoSEQ 96-well plate. From the authors' description of their analysis: Because the immunoSEQ output held only junctional sequences and lacked quality scores, the filtering could not match the filtering applied to full-length reads. To assign V/J genes and CDR3, sequences were annotated using PyIR, a Python wrapper for IgBLAST v1.9, with IMGT germline references. Reads with weak V/J assignments (E-value above 1e-6), missing CDR3, stop codons, out-of-frame junctions, or ambiguous translated residues were removed. A V3J clonotype was defined by an identical inferred V gene, J gene, and CDR3 amino acid sequence. Percentage overlap between repertoires was calculated by dividing the number of shared unique clonotypes by the size of the smaller repertoire. Repertoire richness was assessed with RTK rarefaction, the Chao1 estimator, and Recon v2.1 estimates of unobserved clonotypes. OLGA was used to compute generation probabilities for all TCRbeta clonotypes that the gDNA method yielded from several donors. The table was pulled from immuneACCESS by TCRdb, which kept in-frame rearrangements only. Such tables lose some clones; where checked, under half of the loss comes from unresolved V genes, and the rest has no known cause. For V, J and clone size, that table is used; D and trimming come from the DNA. Recorded for this sample are around 1.9 million clones; 85% to 95% of them occurred a single time. The ten largest clones represent roughly 1.7% of the sample.

CD8 naive samples consisted of CD45RO-negative cells that were positively selected for CCR7, yielding a CD45RA+CCR7+ population without TemRA cells. The donors were healthy, HIV-negative adults with no recently reported acute infections or vaccinations. Only Caucasian adults living in Nashville, Tennessee, USA were represented among the donors. After blood collection by leukapheresis, PBMCs were isolated using Ficoll-Histopaque density gradient centrifugation and then cryopreserved in the vapor phase of liquid nitrogen. Purity and quantity of every magnetically sorted T cell population were checked by analytical flow cytometry. Genomic DNA was isolated from each sorted fraction and quantified by UV absorbance on a Nanodrop 2000c. Worth noting for this clone: There is no known antigen for this receptor. No clone much larger than this one lies a single base away; base qualities are absent.

The TCR was taken from a man aged 18 to 35 in good health. Some clones in this sample may be carry-over from other donors' samples. Sample: naive CD8+ T cells from PBMCs. The cell subset or site label for this specimen denotes: CD45RA+CCR7+. The chain is made from TRBV7-9 and TRBJ2-1, with the D gene too uncertain to name. The bases are TGTGCCAGCACCCCCACCCCCCACAATGAGCAGTTCTTC. Its product reads: CASTPTPHNEQFF.